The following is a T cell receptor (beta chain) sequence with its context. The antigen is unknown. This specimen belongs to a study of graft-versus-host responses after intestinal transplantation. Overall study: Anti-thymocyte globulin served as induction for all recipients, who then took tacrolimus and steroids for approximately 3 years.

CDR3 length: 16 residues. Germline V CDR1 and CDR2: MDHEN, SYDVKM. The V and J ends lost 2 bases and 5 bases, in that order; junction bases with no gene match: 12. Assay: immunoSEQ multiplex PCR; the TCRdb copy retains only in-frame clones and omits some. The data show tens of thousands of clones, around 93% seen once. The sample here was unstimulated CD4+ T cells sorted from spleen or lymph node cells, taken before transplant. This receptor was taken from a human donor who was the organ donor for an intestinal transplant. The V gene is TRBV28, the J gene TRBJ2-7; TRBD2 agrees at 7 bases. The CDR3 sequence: CASSLGPEGGFHEQYF. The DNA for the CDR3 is TGTGCCAGCAGTTTAGGTCCGGAGGGAGGGTTCCACGAGCAGTACTTC.